Below are 5 T cell receptor beta chains sequenced from a single sample in a study of glioma-infiltrating T cells. Amplification of TCR alpha and beta CDR3 regions from RNA used iRepertoire nested multiplex PCR. A single record per CDR3 protein comes from TCRdb applying MiXCR to the multiplex PCR reads. The repertoire holds fewer than 250,000 distinct CDR3 sequences, with roughly 32% as singletons. What was sequenced was glioma tissue, nonneoplastic brain tissue, or PBMCs (not recorded which). These receptor sequences come from a human donor with low-grade glioma or glioblastoma, undergoing nonglioma brain surgery, or in good health (not recorded which).

J is TRBJ2-3 and V is TRBV20-1; D unclear. Per the germline V gene, CDR1 is DFQATT and CDR2 is SNEGSKA (reference sequence). CDR3 length: 14 amino acids. The V end lost 6 bases, the J end lost 3 bases, and 16 bases lay between the germline ends. CDR3 sequence: CSAGDSRTTDTQYF. CDR3 sequence (DNA): TGCAGTGCCGGAGATAGCAGGACGACAGATACGCAGTATTTT.

In this sample, this clonotype turned up many times. The chain couples TRBV3-1 to TRBJ2-3; D not resolved. Trimming shortened V by 3 bases and J by 5 bases, and 12 bases separated the two germline ends. Germline values: CDR1 LGHDT, CDR2 YNNKEL (reference sequence). CDR3 length equals 14 residues. The CDR3 loop reads CASSQQLLGDTQYF. In DNA, the CDR3 is TGTGCCAGCAGCCAGCAACTATTGGGAGATACGCAGTATTTT.

This clonotype was detected many times. The rearrangement links TRBV4-1 to TRBJ2-5, with TRBD2 identical over 15 bases. The CDR3 spans 15 residues. The germline V gene has CDR1 MGHRA and CDR2 YSYEKL. Trimming removed 4 bases from V and 5 bases from J; junction bases left unmatched: 2. CDR3 nucleotide sequence: TGCGCCAGCAGCCCCGGGACTAGCGGGAGGGAGACCCAGTACTTC. Translating it yields CASSPGTSGRETQYF.

The table lists this clonotype with many counts. In nucleotides, the CDR3 is TGTGCCAGCAGCTTTGACAGGGCCCGGGATGAGCAGTTCTTC. This gives the protein CASSFDRARDEQFF. The chain is built from TRBV7-2 and TRBJ2-1; 7 bases agree with TRBD1. J gave up 8 bases and V 3 bases, and 7 bases lay outside the gene matches. CDR3 length: 14 residues. The V gene's germline CDR1 is SGHTA and CDR2 FQGNSA.

Note on this clonotype: This may be a read error, as it is one base from a much larger clone. The J gene is TRBJ2-1, the V gene TRBV29-1; weak D call: TRBD2 (6 bases). Germline lookup yields CDR1 SQVTM and CDR2 ANQGSEA. V was shortened by 4 bases and J by 14 bases, with 18 bases between the two germline ends. The CDR3 runs to 12 residues. This CDR3 reads CSVGSGVSEKFF. CDR3 sequence (DNA): TGCAGCGTTGGCTCGGGAGTCTCAGAGAAGTTCTTC.